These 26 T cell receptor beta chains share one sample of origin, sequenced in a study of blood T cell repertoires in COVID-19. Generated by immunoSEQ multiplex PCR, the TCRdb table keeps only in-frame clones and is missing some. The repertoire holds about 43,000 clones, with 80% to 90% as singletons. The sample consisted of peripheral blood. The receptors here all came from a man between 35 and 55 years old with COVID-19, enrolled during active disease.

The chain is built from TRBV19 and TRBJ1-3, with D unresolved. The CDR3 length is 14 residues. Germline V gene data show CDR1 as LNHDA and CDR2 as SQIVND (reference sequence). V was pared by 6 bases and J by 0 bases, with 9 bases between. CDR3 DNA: TGTGCCAGTAGCATGGCAAGCTCTGGAAACACCATATATTTT. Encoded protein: CASSMASSGNTIYF. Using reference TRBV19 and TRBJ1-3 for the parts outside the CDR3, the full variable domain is DGGITQSPKYLFRKEGQNVTLSCEQNLNHDAMYWYRQDPGQGLRLIYYSQIVNDFQKGDIAEGYSVSREKKESFPLTVTSAQKNPTAFYLCASSMASSGNTIYFGEGSWLTVV.

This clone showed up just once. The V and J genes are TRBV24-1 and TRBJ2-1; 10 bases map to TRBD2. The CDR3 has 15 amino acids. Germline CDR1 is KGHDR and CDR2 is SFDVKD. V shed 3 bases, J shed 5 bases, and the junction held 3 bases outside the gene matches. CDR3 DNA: TGTGCCACCAGTGATCCAGCGGGGGGGAACAATGAGCAGTTCTTC. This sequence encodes CATSDPAGGNNEQFF.

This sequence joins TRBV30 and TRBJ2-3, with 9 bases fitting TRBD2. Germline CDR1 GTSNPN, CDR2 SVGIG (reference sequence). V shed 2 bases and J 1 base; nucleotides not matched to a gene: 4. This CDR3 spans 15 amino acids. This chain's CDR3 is CAWSIIAGGTDTQYF. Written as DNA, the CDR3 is TGTGCCTGGAGTATAATAGCGGGAGGCACAGATACGCAGTATTTT. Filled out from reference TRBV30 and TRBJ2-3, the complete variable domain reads SQTIHQWPATLVQPVGSPLSLECTVEGTSNPNLYWYRQAAGRGLQLLFYSVGIGQISSEVPQNLSASRPQDRQFILSSKKLLLSDSGFYLCAWSIIAGGTDTQYFGPGTRLTVL.

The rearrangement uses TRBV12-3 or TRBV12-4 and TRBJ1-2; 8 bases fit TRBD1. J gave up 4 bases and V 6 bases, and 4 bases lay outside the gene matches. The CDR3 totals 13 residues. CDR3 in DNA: TGTGCCAGCAGCTGGACAGGGAGCTATGGCTACACCTTC. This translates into CASSWTGSYGYTF.

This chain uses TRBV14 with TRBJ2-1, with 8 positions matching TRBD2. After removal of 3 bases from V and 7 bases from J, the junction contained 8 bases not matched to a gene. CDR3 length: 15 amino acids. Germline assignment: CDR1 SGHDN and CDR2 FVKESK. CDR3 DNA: TGTGCCAGCAGCCAGGTCGGGGGGGCCGGGAATGAGCAGTTCTTC. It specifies CASSQVGGAGNEQFF.

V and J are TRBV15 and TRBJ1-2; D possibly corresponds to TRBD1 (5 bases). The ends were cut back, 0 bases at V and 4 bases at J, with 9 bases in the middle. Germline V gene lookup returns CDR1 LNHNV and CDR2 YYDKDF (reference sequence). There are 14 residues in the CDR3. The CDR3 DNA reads TGTGCCACCAGCAGAGATCCCCAGGGCTATGGCTACACCTTC. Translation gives CATSRDPQGYGYTF.

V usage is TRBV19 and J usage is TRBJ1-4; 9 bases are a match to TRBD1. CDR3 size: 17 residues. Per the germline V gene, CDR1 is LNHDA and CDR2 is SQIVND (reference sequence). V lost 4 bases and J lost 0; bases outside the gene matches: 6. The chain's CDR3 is CASSTTGGLATNEKLFF. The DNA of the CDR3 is TGTGCCAGTAGTACCACAGGGGGCCTTGCAACTAATGAAAAACTGTTTTTT. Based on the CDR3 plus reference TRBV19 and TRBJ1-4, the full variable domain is DGGITQSPKYLFRKEGQNVTLSCEQNLNHDAMYWYRQDPGQGLRLIYYSQIVNDFQKGDIAEGYSVSREKKESFPLTVTSAQKNPTAFYLCASSTTGGLATNEKLFFGSGTQLSVL.

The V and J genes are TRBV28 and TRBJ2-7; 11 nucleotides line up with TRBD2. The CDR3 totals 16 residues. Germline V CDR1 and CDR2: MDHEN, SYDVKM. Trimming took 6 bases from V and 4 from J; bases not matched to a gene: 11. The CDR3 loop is CASRNGASGGPYEQYF. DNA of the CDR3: TGTGCCAGCAGAAACGGGGCTAGCGGGGGGCCATACGAGCAGTACTTC.

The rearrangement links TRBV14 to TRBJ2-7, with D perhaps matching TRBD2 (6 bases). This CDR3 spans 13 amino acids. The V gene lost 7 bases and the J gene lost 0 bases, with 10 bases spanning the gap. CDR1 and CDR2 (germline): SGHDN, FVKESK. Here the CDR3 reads CASNGGVSYEQYF. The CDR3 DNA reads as TGTGCCAGCAACGGCGGGGTCTCCTACGAGCAGTACTTC.

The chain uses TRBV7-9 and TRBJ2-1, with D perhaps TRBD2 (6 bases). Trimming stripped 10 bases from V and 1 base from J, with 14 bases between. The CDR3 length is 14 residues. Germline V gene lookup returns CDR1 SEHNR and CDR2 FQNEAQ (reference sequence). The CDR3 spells CAIPGRDSYNEQFF. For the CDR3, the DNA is TGTGCCATCCCAGGGCGGGATTCCTACAATGAGCAGTTCTTC.

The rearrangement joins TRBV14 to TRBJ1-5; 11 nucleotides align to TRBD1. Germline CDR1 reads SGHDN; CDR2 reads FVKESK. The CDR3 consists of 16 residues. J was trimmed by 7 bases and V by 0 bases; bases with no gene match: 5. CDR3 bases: TGTGCCAGCAGCCAAGAGAAAGGACAGGGGGCCCAGCCCCAGCATTTT. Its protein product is CASSQEKGQGAQPQHF.

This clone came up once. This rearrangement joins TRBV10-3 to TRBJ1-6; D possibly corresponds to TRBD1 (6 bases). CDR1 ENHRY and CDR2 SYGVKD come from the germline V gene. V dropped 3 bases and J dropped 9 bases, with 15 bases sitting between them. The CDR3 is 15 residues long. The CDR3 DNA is TGTGCCATCAGTGACAAACAGGGCCTCTCTTCACCCCTCCACTTT. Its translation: CAISDKQGLSSPLHF.

The CDR3 loop reads CATSDSEEQETQYF. The CDR3 nucleotides read TGTGCCACCAGTGATTCCGAGGAGCAAGAGACCCAGTACTTC. The chain combines TRBV24-1 with TRBJ2-5, with unresolved D. V was clipped by 2 bases and J by 2 bases, with 8 bases between them. CDR1 and CDR2 (germline): KGHDR, SFDVKD. This CDR3 contains 14 residues.

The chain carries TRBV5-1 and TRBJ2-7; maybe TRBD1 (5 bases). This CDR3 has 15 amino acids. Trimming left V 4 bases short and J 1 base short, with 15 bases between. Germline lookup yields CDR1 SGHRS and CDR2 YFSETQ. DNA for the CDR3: TGCGCCAGCAGCCCCGGGTCAGGGCTTTCCTACGAGCAGTACTTC. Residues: CASSPGSGLSYEQYF.

The CDR3 nucleotides read TGCGCCAGCAGAAGCGGACAGGGAAGCACCGGGGAGCTGTTTTTT. Residues: CASRSGQGSTGELFF. V and J are TRBV5-1 and TRBJ2-2, with 8 bases that match TRBD1. V was clipped by 5 bases and J by 4 bases; unmatched bases: 7. The CDR3 consists of 15 residues. CDR1 SGHRS and CDR2 YFSETQ come from the germline V gene.

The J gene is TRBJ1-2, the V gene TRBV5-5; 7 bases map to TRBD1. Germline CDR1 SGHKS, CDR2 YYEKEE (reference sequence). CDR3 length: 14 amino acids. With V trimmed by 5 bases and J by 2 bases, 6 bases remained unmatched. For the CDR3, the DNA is TGTGCCAGCAGGCGGGACAGTAGAAACTATGGCTACACCTTC. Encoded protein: CASRRDSRNYGYTF.

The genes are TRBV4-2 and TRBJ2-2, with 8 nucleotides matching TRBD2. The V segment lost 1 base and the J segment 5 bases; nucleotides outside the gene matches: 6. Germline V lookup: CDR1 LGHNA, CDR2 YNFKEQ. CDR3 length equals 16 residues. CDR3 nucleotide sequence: TGTGCCAGCAGCCAAGTTCTAGCGGGCCGGACCGGGGAGCTGTTTTTT. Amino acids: CASSQVLAGRTGELFF.

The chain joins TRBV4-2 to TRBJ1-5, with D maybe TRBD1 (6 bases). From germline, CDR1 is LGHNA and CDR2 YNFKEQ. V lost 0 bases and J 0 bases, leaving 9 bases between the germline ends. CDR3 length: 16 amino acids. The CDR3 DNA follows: TGTGCCAGCAGCCAAGAGACAGGAGATAGCAATCAGCCCCAGCATTTT. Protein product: CASSQETGDSNQPQHF.

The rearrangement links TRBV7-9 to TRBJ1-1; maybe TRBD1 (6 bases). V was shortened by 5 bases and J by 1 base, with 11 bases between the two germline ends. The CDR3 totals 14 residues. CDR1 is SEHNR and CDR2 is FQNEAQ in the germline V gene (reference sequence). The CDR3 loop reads CASSTSGANTEAFF. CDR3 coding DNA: TGTGCCAGCAGCACCTCAGGGGCGAACACTGAAGCTTTCTTT.

CDR3 in DNA: TGTGCCAGCAGCCCCGAGCCGGGAAGTACGGAAGCTTTCTTT. It codes for CASSPEPGSTEAFF. This chain links TRBV7-9 with TRBJ1-1, with D hard to call. Germline V CDR1 and CDR2: SEHNR, FQNEAQ (reference sequence). The CDR3 length is 14 residues. V dropped 5 bases and J dropped 8 bases, with 18 bases sitting between them. The full variable domain, its missing parts supplied by reference TRBV7-9 and TRBJ1-1, is DTGVSQNPRHKITKRGQNVTFRCDPISEHNRLYWYRQTLGQGPEFLTYFQNEAQLEKSRLLSDRFSAERPKGSFSTLEIQRTEQGDSAMYLCASSPEPGSTEAFFGQGTRLTVV.

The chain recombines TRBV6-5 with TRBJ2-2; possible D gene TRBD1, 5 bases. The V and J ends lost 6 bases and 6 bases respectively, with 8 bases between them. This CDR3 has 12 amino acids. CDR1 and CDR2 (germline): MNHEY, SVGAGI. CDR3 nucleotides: TGTGCCAGCAGAAGGGGATCCGGGGAGCTGTTTTTT. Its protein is CASRRGSGELFF.

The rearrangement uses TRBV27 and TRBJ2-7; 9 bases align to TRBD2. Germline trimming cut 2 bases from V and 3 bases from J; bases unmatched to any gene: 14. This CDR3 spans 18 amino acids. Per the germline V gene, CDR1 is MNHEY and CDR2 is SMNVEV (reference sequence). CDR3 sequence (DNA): TGTGCCAGCAGTTTAAAAGGGTGGTCTAGCGGGACCCTCTACGAGCAGTACTTC. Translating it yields CASSLKGWSSGTLYEQYF.

The CDR3 DNA follows: TGTGCCAGCAGTAGGACAGGGGAGGTTCAGCCCCAGCATTTT. This encodes CASSRTGEVQPQHF. The genes are TRBV6-5 and TRBJ1-5; 9 positions agree with TRBD1. The J segment lost 6 bases and the V segment lost 5 bases, leaving 5 bases of the junction unmatched. Germline V lookup: CDR1 MNHEY, CDR2 SVGAGI. The CDR3 runs to 14 residues.

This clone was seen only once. Here the CDR3 reads CASRRSPLGDSPLHF. The CDR3 bases are TGTGCCAGTAGGCGCTCCCCCCTGGGAGATTCACCCCTCCACTTT. The chain joins TRBV19 to TRBJ1-6, with D unresolved. The CDR3 totals 15 residues. Germline-derived CDR1 and CDR2 are LNHDA and SQIVND (reference sequence). Trimming took 6 bases from V and 8 from J, leaving 17 bases between them.

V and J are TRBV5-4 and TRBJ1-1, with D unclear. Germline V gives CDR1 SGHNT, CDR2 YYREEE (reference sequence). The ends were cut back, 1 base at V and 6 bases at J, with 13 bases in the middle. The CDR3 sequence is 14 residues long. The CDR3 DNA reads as TGTGCCAGCAGCTTGACCGGGCAACTAGCTGAAGCTTTCTTT. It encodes CASSLTGQLAEAFF.

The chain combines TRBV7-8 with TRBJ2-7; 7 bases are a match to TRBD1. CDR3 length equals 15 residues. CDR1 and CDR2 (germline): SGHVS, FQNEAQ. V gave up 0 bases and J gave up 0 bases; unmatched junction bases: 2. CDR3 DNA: TGTGCCAGCAGCTTAGCCCGGACAGGCTCCTACGAGCAGTACTTC. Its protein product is CASSLARTGSYEQYF. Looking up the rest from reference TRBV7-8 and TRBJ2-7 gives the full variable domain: GAGVSQSPRYKVAKRGQDVALRCDPISGHVSLFWYQQALGQGPEFLTYFQNEAQLDKSGLPSDRFFAERPEGSVSTLKIQRTQQEDSAVYLCASSLARTGSYEQYFGPGTRLTVT.